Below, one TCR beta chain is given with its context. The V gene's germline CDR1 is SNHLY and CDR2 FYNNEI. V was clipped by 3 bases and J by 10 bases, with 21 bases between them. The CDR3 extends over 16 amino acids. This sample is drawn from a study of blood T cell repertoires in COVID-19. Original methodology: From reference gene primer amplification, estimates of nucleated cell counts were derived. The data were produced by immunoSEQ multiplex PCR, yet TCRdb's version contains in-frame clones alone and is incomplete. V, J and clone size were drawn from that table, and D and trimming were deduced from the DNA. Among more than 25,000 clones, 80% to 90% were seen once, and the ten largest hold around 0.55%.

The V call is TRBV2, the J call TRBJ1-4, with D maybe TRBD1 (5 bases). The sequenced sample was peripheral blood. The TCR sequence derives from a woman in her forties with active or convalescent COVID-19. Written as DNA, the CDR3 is TGTGCCAGCAGTGAGTCTCGCACTGACAGTCCTTCAAAACTGTTTTTT. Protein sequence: CASSESRTDSPSKLFF.